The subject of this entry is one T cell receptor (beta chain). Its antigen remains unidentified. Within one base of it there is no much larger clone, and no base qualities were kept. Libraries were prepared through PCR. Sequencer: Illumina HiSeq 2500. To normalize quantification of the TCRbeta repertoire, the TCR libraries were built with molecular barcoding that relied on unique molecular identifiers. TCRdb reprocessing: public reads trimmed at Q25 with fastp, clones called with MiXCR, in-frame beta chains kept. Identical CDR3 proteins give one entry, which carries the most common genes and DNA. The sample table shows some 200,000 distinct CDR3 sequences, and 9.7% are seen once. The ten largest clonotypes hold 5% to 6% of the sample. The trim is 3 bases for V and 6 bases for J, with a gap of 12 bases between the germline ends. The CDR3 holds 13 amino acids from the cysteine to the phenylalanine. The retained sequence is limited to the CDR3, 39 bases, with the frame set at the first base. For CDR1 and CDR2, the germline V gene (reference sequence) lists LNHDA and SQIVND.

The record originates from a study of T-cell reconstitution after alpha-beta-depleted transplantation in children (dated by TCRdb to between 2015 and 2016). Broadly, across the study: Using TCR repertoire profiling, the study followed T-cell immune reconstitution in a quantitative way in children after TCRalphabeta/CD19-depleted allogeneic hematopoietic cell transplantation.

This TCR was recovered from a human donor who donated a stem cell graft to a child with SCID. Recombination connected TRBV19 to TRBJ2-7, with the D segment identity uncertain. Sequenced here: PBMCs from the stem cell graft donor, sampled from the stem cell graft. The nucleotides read TGTGCCAGTAGTATTTATGTTTTAGGCGAGCAGTACTTC. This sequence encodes CASSIYVLGEQYF.